This is a list of T cell receptor beta chains from one sample in a study of beta chain features in type 1 diabetes. Generated by immunoSEQ multiplex PCR, the TCRdb table keeps only in-frame clones and is missing some. This sample carries a few hundred thousand clones, roughly 22% of them seen once, and the ten largest clones take around 0.03%. Sequenced material: naive CD4+ T cells from blood. The receptors were sampled from a woman in her thirties or forties with type 1 diabetes. Each CDR3 is given with its conserved first and last residue. Each record gives: V gene, clone size, D gene, J gene, CDR3 DNA, CDR3 protein. The D gene is left open where the match is weak. Part of the rows lack a size; the others show once, few, many or a class for expanded clones.

V gene: TRBV6-6; clone size: -; D gene: -; J gene: TRBJ1-6; CDR3 DNA: TGTGCCAGCGGGTCGGGGGGAGGTAATTCACCCCTCCACTTT; CDR3 protein: CASGSGGGNSPLHF
V gene: TRBV2; clone size: few; D gene: -; J gene: TRBJ1-2; CDR3 DNA: TGTGCCAGCAGTAAGGACATTAACTATGGCTACACCTTC; CDR3 protein: CASSKDINYGYTF
V gene: TRBV4-3; clone size: -; D gene: -; J gene: TRBJ1-5; CDR3 DNA: TGCGCCAGCAGCCAAGATAGGAAGGGAGGCGGTCAGCCCCAGCATTTT; CDR3 protein: CASSQDRKGGGQPQHF
V gene: TRBV11-2; clone size: -; D gene: -; J gene: TRBJ2-5; CDR3 DNA: TGTGCCAGCAGCTTGGGGCGAGAGACCCAGTACTTC; CDR3 protein: CASSLGRETQYF
V gene: TRBV4-3; clone size: few; D gene: -; J gene: TRBJ2-1; CDR3 DNA: TGCGCCAGCAGCCAAGAAGATCCGAGTGAGCAGTTCTTC; CDR3 protein: CASSQEDPSEQFF
V gene: TRBV30; clone size: few; D gene: -; J gene: TRBJ1-1; CDR3 DNA: TGTGCCTGGAGCCTCGGGGTGAACACTGAAGCTTTCTTT; CDR3 protein: CAWSLGVNTEAFF
V gene: TRBV5-1; clone size: -; D gene: TRBD2; J gene: TRBJ2-2; CDR3 DNA: TGCGCCAGCAGCCTGAGACTAGCGGGAGCATCCGGGGAGCTGTTTTTT; CDR3 protein: CASSLRLAGASGELFF
V gene: TRBV6-4; clone size: -; D gene: TRBD1; J gene: TRBJ2-7; CDR3 DNA: TGTGCCAGCAGTGCCGGGACAGGCTACGAGCAGTACTTC; CDR3 protein: CASSAGTGYEQYF
V gene: TRBV29-1; clone size: few; D gene: -; J gene: TRBJ1-1; CDR3 DNA: TGCAGCGTTGAGCGGCGGATAAACACTGAAGCTTTCTTT; CDR3 protein: CSVERRINTEAFF
V gene: TRBV9; clone size: few; D gene: TRBD2; J gene: TRBJ2-3; CDR3 DNA: TGTGCCAGCAGCACCCGGACTAGCGGTCCCACGGATACGCAGTATTTT; CDR3 protein: CASSTRTSGPTDTQYF
V gene: TRBV7-9; clone size: few; D gene: -; J gene: TRBJ2-2; CDR3 DNA: TGTGCCAGCAGCCAGGGACAGAACACCGGGGAGCTGTTTTTT; CDR3 protein: CASSQGQNTGELFF
V gene: TRBV2; clone size: -; D gene: -; J gene: TRBJ2-1; CDR3 DNA: TGTGCCAGCAGTGCCCAGGGCAGCAATGAGCAGTTCTTC; CDR3 protein: CASSAQGSNEQFF
V gene: TRBV6-5; clone size: -; D gene: -; J gene: TRBJ2-1; CDR3 DNA: TGTGCCAGCAGTTACTCATACGGGATCAATGAGCAGTTCTTC; CDR3 protein: CASSYSYGINEQFF
V gene: TRBV18; clone size: -; D gene: TRBD2; J gene: TRBJ2-7; CDR3 DNA: TGTGCCAGCTCACCTCAACGGGAGGGGCCCTCCTACGAGCAGTACTTC; CDR3 protein: CASSPQREGPSYEQYF
V gene: TRBV7-9; clone size: few; D gene: -; J gene: TRBJ2-5; CDR3 DNA: TGTGCCAGCAGTAGACGGGGAGAGGAGACCCAGTACTTC; CDR3 protein: CASSRRGEETQYF
V gene: TRBV28; clone size: -; D gene: -; J gene: TRBJ2-2; CDR3 DNA: TGTGCCAGCTGGTCCGGCGCGGGAAACACCGGGGAGCTGTTTTTT; CDR3 protein: CASWSGAGNTGELFF
V gene: TRBV30; clone size: -; D gene: -; J gene: TRBJ1-2; CDR3 DNA: TGTGCCTGGAGTGGGAGGGGATTCGGCTACACCTTC; CDR3 protein: CAWSGRGFGYTF
V gene: TRBV28; clone size: few; D gene: TRBD1; J gene: TRBJ1-5; CDR3 DNA: TGTGCCAGCAGTGCCGCTGCAGGGGGCGATCAGCCCCAGCATTTT; CDR3 protein: CASSAAAGGDQPQHF
V gene: TRBV7-2; clone size: -; D gene: -; J gene: TRBJ2-5; CDR3 DNA: TGTGCCAGCAGCTTAGACAGGGGAGGTTCGGAGACCCAGTACTTC; CDR3 protein: CASSLDRGGSETQYF
V gene: TRBV9; clone size: few; D gene: -; J gene: TRBJ2-1; CDR3 DNA: TGTGCCAGCAGCGGTACAGGGCAGGGGTTCTACAATGAGCAGTTCTTC; CDR3 protein: CASSGTGQGFYNEQFF
V gene: TRBV5-6; clone size: -; D gene: -; J gene: TRBJ2-1; CDR3 DNA: TGTGCCAGTTTCTTACTTCCCCTGAACTCCTACAATGAGCAGTTCTTC; CDR3 protein: CASFLLPLNSYNEQFF
V gene: TRBV6-6; clone size: few; D gene: -; J gene: TRBJ2-7; CDR3 DNA: TGTGCCAGCAGTCAAACCTACGAGCAGTACTTC; CDR3 protein: CASSQTYEQYF
V gene: TRBV29-1; clone size: -; D gene: TRBD1; J gene: TRBJ1-2; CDR3 DNA: TGCAGCGTTACTATCGCGACAGGGGACTATGGCTACACCTTC; CDR3 protein: CSVTIATGDYGYTF
V gene: TRBV9; clone size: few; D gene: TRBD1; J gene: TRBJ1-6; CDR3 DNA: TGTGCCAGCAGCGCCCCCGGGACAGGGAATAATTCACCCCTCCACTTT; CDR3 protein: CASSAPGTGNNSPLHF
V gene: TRBV7-3; clone size: -; D gene: TRBD1; J gene: TRBJ2-5; CDR3 DNA: TGTGCCAGCAGCCCAGGGGAGGACAGGGGTGAGACCCAGTACTTC; CDR3 protein: CASSPGEDRGETQYF
V gene: TRBV4-3; clone size: few; D gene: TRBD1; J gene: TRBJ2-2; CDR3 DNA: TGCGCCAGCAGCCCATCGACAGGGGCCCTACCCGGGGAGCTGTTTTTT; CDR3 protein: CASSPSTGALPGELFF
V gene: TRBV5-1; clone size: few; D gene: TRBD2; J gene: TRBJ2-3; CDR3 DNA: TGCGCCAGCAGCCCCTCACTAGCGGGAGGTATGGACACAGATACGCAGTATTTT; CDR3 protein: CASSPSLAGGMDTDTQYF
V gene: TRBV9; clone size: few; D gene: -; J gene: TRBJ2-6; CDR3 DNA: TGTGCCAGCAGTGGGAGCTCTGGGGCCAACGTCCTGACTTTC; CDR3 protein: CASSGSSGANVLTF
V gene: TRBV9; clone size: few; D gene: TRBD1; J gene: TRBJ2-5; CDR3 DNA: TGTGCCAGCAGCGGCCGGGACAGAGAGACCCAGTACTTC; CDR3 protein: CASSGRDRETQYF
V gene: TRBV7-2; clone size: -; D gene: TRBD1; J gene: TRBJ2-7; CDR3 DNA: TGTGCCAGCAGCCGGGGACAGGGCCCCTACGAGCAGTACTTC; CDR3 protein: CASSRGQGPYEQYF
V gene: TRBV6-1; clone size: -; D gene: -; J gene: TRBJ1-2; CDR3 DNA: TGTGCCAGCAGTCCGGAGGGCGGGGGCTACACCTTC; CDR3 protein: CASSPEGGGYTF
V gene: TRBV5-6; clone size: few; D gene: TRBD1; J gene: TRBJ1-1; CDR3 DNA: TGTGCCAGCAGCAGACCCGGGACAGGGTTGAACACTGAAGCTTTCTTT; CDR3 protein: CASSRPGTGLNTEAFF
V gene: TRBV29-1; clone size: few; D gene: -; J gene: TRBJ2-5; CDR3 DNA: TGCAGCGTTGGGACGGGGCAAGAGACCCAGTACTTC; CDR3 protein: CSVGTGQETQYF
V gene: TRBV7-3; clone size: -; D gene: -; J gene: TRBJ2-1; CDR3 DNA: TGTGCCAGCAGCCTCAGGGTGGGAGAGCAGTTCTTC; CDR3 protein: CASSLRVGEQFF
V gene: TRBV9; clone size: few; D gene: TRBD2; J gene: TRBJ2-3; CDR3 DNA: TGTGCCAGCAGCGTCGATCCTTCACTAGCGGGGGGAGATACGCAGTATTTT; CDR3 protein: CASSVDPSLAGGDTQYF